A selection of T cell receptor beta chains follows, all from one sample in a study of blood T cell repertoires in COVID-19. Clones were read by immunoSEQ multiplex PCR, and TCRdb kept only the in-frame ones, dropping some. The data hold approximately 270,000 clones, with around 89% observed a single time. Sequencing was performed on PBMCs or T cells enriched from blood (not recorded which). The receptors stem from a woman in her 30s with acute COVID-19. CDR3s include the opening cysteine and the closing phenylalanine or tryptophan. The D gene is left open where the match is weak. Rows give clone size only sometimes, using once, few, many, or a class for an expanded clone.

NA | NA | TRBJ1-2 | TRBV4-3 | CASSGGGHYGYTF | TGCGCCAGCAGCGGCGGGGGTCACTATGGCTACACCTTC
once | TRBD1 | TRBJ2-7 | TRBV6-5 | CASTGQVFYEQYF | TGTGCCAGCACAGGACAGGTCTTCTACGAGCAGTACTTC
NA | NA | TRBJ1-2 | TRBV7-2 | CASSFYLVNYGYTF | TGTGCCAGCAGCTTCTACCTCGTGAACTATGGCTACACCTTC
NA | NA | TRBJ1-4 | TRBV2 | CASSEDGGEKLFF | TGTGCCAGCAGTGAGGACGGAGGGGAAAAACTGTTTTTT
once | NA | TRBJ1-5 | TRBV27 | CASRPRAGEGNQPQHF | TGTGCCAGCAGGCCGCGGGCGGGGGAAGGAAATCAGCCCCAGCATTTT
NA | TRBD1 | TRBJ1-1 | TRBV27 | CASSPGQGNEAFF | TGTGCCAGCAGCCCCGGACAGGGAAATGAAGCTTTCTTT
NA | TRBD1 | TRBJ1-5 | TRBV6-5 | CASSRTGDNQPQHF | TGTGCCAGCAGTAGGACAGGGGACAATCAGCCCCAGCATTTT
NA | NA | TRBJ2-2 | TRBV7-9 | CASSSAMAGNTGELFF | TGTGCCAGCAGCTCCGCGATGGCGGGTAACACCGGGGAGCTGTTTTTT
NA | NA | TRBJ2-5 | TRBV18 | CASSPRSSEQETQYF | TGTGCCAGCTCACCAAGGTCTAGCGAACAAGAGACCCAGTACTTC
NA | TRBD2 | TRBJ2-7 | TRBV3-1/TRBV3-2 | CASSQAGGTSFYEQYF | TGTGCCAGCAGCCAAGCAGGTGGGACTAGCTTTTACGAGCAGTACTTC
NA | TRBD1 | TRBJ2-7 | TRBV5-1 | CASSLVGTGSYEQYF | TGCGCCAGCAGCTTGGTTGGGACAGGCTCCTACGAGCAGTACTTC
NA | TRBD1 | TRBJ2-2 | TRBV2 | CASSLDRAGNTGELFF | TGTGCCAGCAGCCTAGACAGGGCAGGTAACACCGGGGAGCTGTTTTTT
NA | NA | TRBJ1-5 | TRBV6-5 | CASSYGRAGQPQHF | TGTGCCAGCAGTTACGGCAGGGCTGGTCAGCCCCAGCATTTT
NA | NA | TRBJ1-5 | TRBV6-5 | CASSSGFQPQHF | TGTGCCAGCAGTTCGGGGTTCCAGCCCCAGCATTTT
NA | TRBD2 | TRBJ2-6 | TRBV7-9 | CASSLGRAGDTGANVLTF | TGTGCCAGCAGCTTAGGTCGGGCGGGAGATACCGGGGCCAACGTCCTGACTTTC
once | NA | TRBJ2-2 | TRBV3-1/TRBV3-2 | CASSHRGTGELFF | TGTGCCAGCAGCCACAGGGGTACCGGGGAGCTGTTTTTT
once | TRBD2 | TRBJ2-7 | TRBV6-4 | CASSLRAGGIYEQYF | TGTGCCAGCAGTCTCCGAGCGGGGGGGATCTACGAGCAGTACTTC
NA | NA | TRBJ2-2 | TRBV12-3/TRBV12-4 | CASSLATGKLFF | TGTGCCAGCAGTTTAGCCACCGGGAAGCTGTTTTTT
NA | TRBD1 | TRBJ1-5 | TRBV4-1 | CASSHFPDRDNQPQHF | TGCGCCAGCAGCCACTTCCCGGACAGGGATAATCAGCCCCAGCATTTT
NA | TRBD1 | TRBJ2-1 | TRBV19 | CASADRGPGVETLIYYNEQFF | TGTGCCAGTGCTGACAGGGGGCCCGGTGTTGAAACTTTGATTTACTACAATGAGCAGTTCTTC
NA | TRBD1 | TRBJ2-1 | TRBV19 | CAVRQGNSYNEQFF | TGTGCCGTAAGACAGGGGAATTCCTACAATGAGCAGTTCTTC
NA | NA | TRBJ2-2 | TRBV13 | CASRFTGTGELFF | TGTGCCAGCAGATTTACAGGGACCGGGGAGCTGTTTTTT
NA | NA | TRBJ2-7 | TRBV6-5 | CASAYPTSYEQYF | TGTGCCAGCGCGTATCCTACCTCCTACGAGCAGTACTTC
NA | NA | TRBJ2-2 | TRBV18 | CASSPTTTGKAGELFF | TGTGCCAGCTCACCTACGACTACAGGGAAGGCCGGGGAGCTGTTTTTT
once | TRBD1 | TRBJ2-1 | TRBV11-2 | CASSFGTGPNNEQFF | TGTGCCAGCAGCTTTGGGACAGGGCCAAACAATGAGCAGTTCTTC
NA | NA | TRBJ2-7 | TRBV27 | CASSFRDNYEQYF | TGTGCCAGCAGTTTCAGGGACAATTACGAGCAGTACTTC
NA | NA | TRBJ2-1 | TRBV21-1 | CASSKRTSGRESYNEQFF | TGTGCCAGCAGCAAACGGACTAGCGGGAGGGAGTCCTACAATGAGCAGTTCTTC
NA | TRBD2 | TRBJ2-5 | TRBV28 | CASSSGLAGGHETQYF | TGTGCCAGCAGTTCAGGACTAGCGGGAGGACATGAGACCCAGTACTTC
NA | TRBD1 | TRBJ1-1 | TRBV11-3 | CASSMGQMNTEAFF | TGTGCCAGCAGCATGGGACAGATGAACACTGAAGCTTTCTTT
once | NA | TRBJ2-7 | TRBV7-3 | CASSLIAELVSYEQYF | TGTGCCAGCAGCTTAATAGCGGAACTCGTCTCCTACGAGCAGTACTTC
NA | NA | TRBJ2-3 | TRBV7-2 | CANLTELFLVYTDTQYF | TGTGCCAACCTGACAGAGCTTTTCCTTGTTTACACAGATACGCAGTATTTT
NA | NA | TRBJ2-7 | TRBV5-5 | CASSLQERSSYEQYF | TGTGCCAGCAGCTTGCAAGAGAGGAGTTCCTACGAGCAGTACTTC
NA | NA | TRBJ2-2 | TRBV7-6 | CASTSGGHLRDTGELFF | TGTGCCAGCACCTCGGGCGGGCACCTCAGAGACACCGGGGAGCTGTTTTTT
few | NA | TRBJ2-1 | TRBV6-6 | CASSYPGLTGNEQFF | TGTGCCAGCAGTTACCCTGGATTGACTGGCAATGAGCAGTTCTTC
NA | TRBD1 | TRBJ1-2 | TRBV7-9 | CASTPGTGDDGYTF | TGTGCCAGCACCCCAGGGACAGGGGATGATGGCTACACCTTC
NA | TRBD1 | TRBJ1-1 | TRBV14 | CASSRFDRGKTRRTMDTEAFF | TGTGCCAGCAGCCGTTTCGACAGGGGGAAGACCCGGCGGACCATGGACACTGAAGCTTTCTTT
NA | TRBD1 | TRBJ2-6 | TRBV6-2/TRBV6-3 | CASSYRHGTGVSGANVLTF | TGTGCCAGCAGTTACCGCCACGGGACAGGGGTTTCCGGGGCCAACGTCCTGACTTTC
NA | NA | TRBJ1-1 | TRBV27 | CASSPPGVRNTEAFF | TGTGCCAGCAGCCCTCCCGGGGTAAGGAACACTGAAGCTTTCTTT
NA | NA | TRBJ1-1 | TRBV6-5 | CASSPIRGLRPEAFF | TGTGCCAGCAGTCCCATTAGAGGCTTAAGACCTGAAGCTTTCTTT
NA | NA | TRBJ2-2 | TRBV28 | CASRAGFVGELFF | TGTGCCAGCAGGGCAGGGTTCGTCGGGGAGCTGTTTTTT
NA | TRBD2 | TRBJ2-7 | TRBV6-5 | CASSYTSGGEYEQYF | TGTGCCAGCAGTTATACTAGCGGGGGCGAGTACGAGCAGTACTTC
NA | TRBD1 | TRBJ1-3 | TRBV7-2 | CASSLDRVAGNTIYF | TGTGCCAGCAGCTTGGACAGGGTGGCAGGAAACACCATATATTTT
NA | TRBD1 | TRBJ1-1 | TRBV19 | CASSAGQGGTEAFF | TGTGCCAGTAGTGCGGGACAGGGGGGCACTGAAGCTTTCTTT
NA | NA | TRBJ2-7 | TRBV7-2 | CASSATRVEQYF | TGTGCCAGCAGCGCAACTAGAGTGGAGCAGTACTTC
few | TRBD1 | TRBJ1-6 | TRBV30 | CAWRREDRVYNSPLHF | TGTGCCTGGAGGCGCGAAGACAGGGTCTATAATTCACCCCTCCACTTT
NA | TRBD2 | TRBJ2-5 | TRBV27 | CASSSRLAGGETQYF | TGTGCCAGCAGTTCACGACTAGCGGGGGGAGAGACCCAGTACTTC
NA | TRBD1 | TRBJ2-7 | TRBV4-1 | CASSQDGGQGYEQYF | TGCGCCAGCAGCCAAGATGGGGGACAGGGGTACGAGCAGTACTTC
NA | TRBD2 | TRBJ2-2 | TRBV25-1 | CASKYSGSMSGELFF | TGTGCCAGCAAGTATAGCGGGAGTATGTCCGGGGAGCTGTTTTTT
NA | NA | TRBJ2-3 | TRBV5-6 | CASSLERESTQYF | TGTGCCAGCAGCTTGGAGAGAGAATCTACGCAGTATTTT
NA | NA | TRBJ1-1 | TRBV19 | CASSIGGGGGTEAFF | TGTGCCAGTAGTATAGGTGGGGGGGGAGGCACTGAAGCTTTCTTT
NA | NA | TRBJ2-7 | TRBV7-2 | CASSPGLAYAYEQYF | TGTGCCAGCAGCCCGGGTCTCGCGTACGCCTACGAGCAGTACTTC
once | TRBD1 | TRBJ2-1 | TRBV19 | CASRGTGVGYNEQFF | TGTGCCAGTAGGGGGACAGGGGTTGGCTACAATGAGCAGTTCTTC
NA | NA | TRBJ2-7 | TRBV4-1 | CASSQERGGPYEQYF | TGCGCCAGCAGCCAAGAAAGGGGGGGGCCCTACGAGCAGTACTTC
NA | NA | TRBJ2-7 | TRBV12-3/TRBV12-4 | CASSPLNPYEQYF | TGTGCCAGCAGTCCACTAAACCCCTACGAGCAGTACTTC
NA | NA | TRBJ2-7 | TRBV9 | CASSVAGQTTYEQYF | TGTGCCAGCAGCGTAGCTGGACAGACAACCTACGAGCAGTACTTC
NA | NA | TRBJ1-5 | TRBV9 | CASSVGGRGNQPQHF | TGTGCCAGCAGCGTAGGCGGGCGAGGCAATCAGCCCCAGCATTTT
NA | NA | TRBJ1-5 | TRBV2 | CASSEGGNSNQPQHF | TGTGCCAGCAGTGAAGGAGGTAATAGCAATCAGCCCCAGCATTTT
NA | NA | TRBJ2-3 | TRBV27 | CASSLSNLASGTDTQYF | TGTGCCAGCAGTTTATCTAATTTGGCTAGCGGCACAGATACGCAGTATTTT
NA | NA | TRBJ2-1 | TRBV29-1 | CSVESERDEQFF | TGCAGCGTTGAGTCCGAGAGAGATGAGCAGTTCTTC
NA | NA | TRBJ2-1 | TRBV4-1 | CASSQQLASNEQFF | TGCGCCAGCAGCCAGCAATTAGCGTCCAATGAGCAGTTCTTC